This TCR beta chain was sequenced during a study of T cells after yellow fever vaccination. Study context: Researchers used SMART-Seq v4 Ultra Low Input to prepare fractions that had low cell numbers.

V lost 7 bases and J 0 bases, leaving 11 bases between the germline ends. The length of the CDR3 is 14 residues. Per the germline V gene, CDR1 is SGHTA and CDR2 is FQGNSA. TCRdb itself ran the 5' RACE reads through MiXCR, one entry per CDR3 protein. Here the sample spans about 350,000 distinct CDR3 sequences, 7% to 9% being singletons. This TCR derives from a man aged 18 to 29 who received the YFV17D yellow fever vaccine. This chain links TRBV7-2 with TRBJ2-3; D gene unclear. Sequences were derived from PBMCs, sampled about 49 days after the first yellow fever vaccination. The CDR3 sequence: CASTLKSSTDTQYF. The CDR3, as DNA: TGTGCCAGCACCCTTAAATCTAGCACAGATACGCAGTATTTT.